The clone carrying this T cell receptor beta chain has only a few counts. These data belong to a study of blood T cell repertoires in COVID-19. Study background: In each case, the material was cDNA or gDNA derived from T cells, B-cell-depleted T cells, or PBMCs.

Germline V lookup: CDR1 SEHNR, CDR2 FQNEAQ (reference sequence). The CDR3 totals 18 residues. The trim removed 5 bases at V and 5 bases at J, leaving 15 bases unmatched. Using immunoSEQ multiplex PCR, the repertoire was profiled, and TCRdb retains in-frame clones only, with some absent. The sample has approximately 80,000 clones; less than 90% are singletons. This rearrangement joins TRBV7-9 to TRBJ1-4; 9 nucleotides align to TRBD1. The TCR was taken from a human donor in a cohort sampled during active COVID-19. The sample taken for sequencing was peripheral blood. The CDR3 loop reads CASSVSHHGQGRNEKLFF. Here the CDR3 DNA reads TGTGCCAGCAGCGTAAGTCACCATGGACAGGGGCGGAATGAAAAACTGTTTTTT. Based on the CDR3 plus reference TRBV7-9 and TRBJ1-4, the full variable domain is DTGVSQNPRHKITKRGQNVTFRCDPISEHNRLYWYRQTLGQGPEFLTYFQNEAQLEKSRLLSDRFSAERPKGSFSTLEIQRTEQGDSAMYLCASSVSHHGQGRNEKLFFGSGTQLSVL.